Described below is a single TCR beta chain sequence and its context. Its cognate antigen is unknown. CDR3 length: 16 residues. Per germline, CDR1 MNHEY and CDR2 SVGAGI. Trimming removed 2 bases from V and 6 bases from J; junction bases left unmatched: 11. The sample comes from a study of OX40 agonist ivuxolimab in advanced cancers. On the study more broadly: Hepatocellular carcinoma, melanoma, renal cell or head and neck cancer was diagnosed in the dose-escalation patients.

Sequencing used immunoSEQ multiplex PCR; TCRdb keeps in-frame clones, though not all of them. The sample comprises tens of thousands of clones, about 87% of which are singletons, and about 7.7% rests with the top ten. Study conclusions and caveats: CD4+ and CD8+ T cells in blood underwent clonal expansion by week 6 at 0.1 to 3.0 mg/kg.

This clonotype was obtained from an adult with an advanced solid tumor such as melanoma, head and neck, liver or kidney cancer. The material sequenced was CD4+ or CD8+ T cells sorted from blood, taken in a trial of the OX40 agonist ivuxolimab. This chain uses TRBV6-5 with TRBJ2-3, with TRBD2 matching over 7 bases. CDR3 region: CASSYGLAANPDTQYF. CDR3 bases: TGTGCCAGCAGTTACGGGCTAGCGGCGAATCCGGATACGCAGTATTTT.